This T cell receptor (beta chain) was found in a study of T cells in Graves' hyperthyroidism and ophthalmopathy (dated by TCRdb to the late 2010s). Looking at the study overall: Peripheral blood samples were taken at initial diagnosis, before any treatment was given. To identify TCR V-J signatures that set the groups apart, the researchers used a discovery cohort of 100 patients, made up of 40 to 45 with Graves' ophthalmopathy and 57 with stable Graves' hyperthyroidism. Prospective prediction of ophthalmopathy was tested in an independent validation cohort consisting of roughly 19 hyperthyroidism patients and approximately 16 patients who later progressed to ophthalmopathy. The approximately 90 discovery patients were randomly split 7:3 into training and test sets. In about six Graves' hyperthyroidism patients, the study also compared T-cell repertoires from thyroid tissue with T-cell repertoires from blood. According to the paper, TCR Vbeta CDR3 sequencing was carried out on more than 120 peripheral blood samples, which came from 40 to 45 ophthalmopathy, roughly 75 hyperthyroidism and roughly 17 progressor patients. Once sampling was done, hyperthyroidism patients were given methimazole at a starting dose of 30 mg daily, whereas ophthalmopathy patients were given high-dose intravenous methylprednisolone. The research as a whole found: Sample size was not statistically predetermined, and investigators were not blinded to group allocation. A 13 V-J signature model separated ophthalmopathy from stable hyperthyroidism, with approximately 86% sensitivity and 81.08% specificity in cross-validation and 80%/75% in testing. Most expanded thyroid clonotypes (frequency above 0.001) were also found in blood, which suggests that blood repertoires may mirror thyroid immune responses. In validation, the model predicted progression to ophthalmopathy with approximately 69% sensitivity and less than 80% specificity, a median of approximately 6.5 months before onset.

The germline V gene encodes CDR1 MNHEY and CDR2 SMNVEV (reference sequence). V lost 10 bases and J lost 7 bases, and the count of bases not matched to a germline gene is 11. Reading from cysteine to phenylalanine, the CDR3 counts 14 amino acids. Only the CDR3 part of the read is kept: 42 bases, read in frame from the first base. Amplification of TCR beta CDR3 regions was carried out from RNA transcripts. The first round of RT-PCR for the TCR CDR3 was performed with the HTBI primer set and the Qiagen OneStep RT-PCR kit. Libraries were constructed in a second round of multiplex PCR, after which size selection and purification were performed. Sequencing of the libraries was done on an Illumina HiSeq2000 using paired-end 100 bp reads. As for the authors' bioinformatics: Raw data were processed with SOAPnuke, discarding reads with adapters, uncalled bases, mean Phred below 15, or no exact constant-primer or identifier match. COPE v1.2.5 was used to merge the high-quality paired reads, and each unique nucleotide sequence was defined as a clonotype. MiTCR v1.1 was used to align the clonotypes against IMGT TRBV, TRBD and TRBJ reference segments. Analysis was restricted to V-J combinations with a frequency above 0.0001, which covered roughly 99% of repertoires. The TCS score was defined as the ratio of F50 (clonal expansion) to E x V (chaos), calculated using BLOSUM62-based TCRdist between CDR3 peptides within each V-J. Welch's t-statistics and random forest reduced fewer than 600 V-J features to roughly 13, which were used in a naive Bayes classifier (R e1071). TCRdb reworked the public reads: Q25 trimming with fastp, MiXCR clone assembly, productive beta chains retained. Rows matching on CDR3 protein sequence are summarized as one entry with the most common DNA and genes. The V and J calls come from TCRdb's annotation, not from the publication. The sample profile shows about half a million distinct CDR3 sequences; roughly 24% of them were found once. Together, the top ten hold 10% to 12% of the sample.

Ophthalmopathy patients had moderately to severely active disease, with a Clinical Activity Score of 3 or more, a NOSPECS grade of 4 or more, and a disease duration of less than 3 months. Exclusion was applied to patients with uncontrolled infections, other autoimmune diseases, pregnancy or lactation. Diagnoses were based on clinical symptoms, serum thyroxine and TRAb, thyroid ultrasound and orbital computed tomography. PBMCs were isolated from more than 9 ml of fresh peripheral blood by Ficoll-Paque density gradient centrifugation. Trizol reagent was used to extract total RNA, and RNA quality was then checked on an Agilent 2100 Bioanalyzer. This clonotype was recorded many times. Its antigen is unknown. The input lacks base qualities; no much larger clone sits a single base away.

Rearrangement joined TRBV27 to TRBJ2-2, with 8 middle bases fitting TRBD2. The sequence came from a woman in her 30s with Graves' ophthalmopathy. The specimen sequenced was blood. The sequence in DNA is TGTGCCACCGACGCCCGGGGGGGAGGCGGGGAGCTGTTTTTT. Its amino acids are CATDARGGGGELFF.